Sequencing of this T cell receptor beta chain was carried out in a study of blood T cell repertoires in COVID-19. Background on the study: Sources were T cells, B-cell-depleted T cells, or PBMCs; the material itself was cDNA or gDNA.

Per the original data handling: Reference gene primer amplification yielded estimated nucleated cell counts. TCRdb's copy holds only in-frame clones and misses some; the assay was immunoSEQ multiplex PCR. The D gene and trimming were derived from the DNA, and the V and J assignments and clone size from that table. The data show under 200,000 clones, with approximately 91% seen just once and about 2.5% held by the top ten. This TCR derives from a young man with acute or convalescent COVID-19. The sequenced material came from peripheral blood.

The CDR3 is CASSLNGRRSTDTQYF. In nucleotides, the CDR3 is TGCGCCAGCAGCTTGAACGGGAGGAGGAGCACAGATACGCAGTATTTT. The chain joins TRBV5-1 to TRBJ2-3, with 7 bases aligning to TRBD2. Germline trimming cut 1 base from V and 0 bases from J; bases unmatched to any gene: 5. The CDR3 spans 16 residues. CDR1 and CDR2 from the germline V gene are SGHRS and YFSETQ.